Shown below are 18 T cell receptor beta chains from a single sample sequenced in a study of T cell responses to AZD1222 COVID-19 vaccine. The data were produced by immunoSEQ multiplex PCR, yet TCRdb's version contains in-frame clones alone and is incomplete. The sample shows 150,000 to 200,000 clones, under 95% of them seen only once. The sample consisted of peripheral blood, taken 28 days after the second AZD1222 dose. The origin of the receptors is an adult who received the AZD1222 COVID-19 vaccine.

The chain couples TRBV2 to TRBJ1-1, with unresolved D. CDR1 and CDR2 from the germline V gene are SNHLY and FYNNEI. The CDR3 covers 14 residues. Trimming cost V 4 bases and J 5 bases, with 14 bases left between them. The DNA for the CDR3 is TGTGCCAGCAGTGGGGAGTGGTGGGCTACTGAAGCTTTCTTT. Translated, it gives CASSGEWWATEAFF. Supplemented by reference TRBV2 and TRBJ1-1, the full variable domain reads EPEVTQTPSHQVTQMGQEVILRCVPISNHLYFYWYRQILGQKVEFLVSFYNNEISEKSEIFDDQFSVERPDGSNFTLKIRSTKLEDSAMYFCASSGEWWATEAFFGQGTRLTVV.

The chain is built from TRBV2 and TRBJ1-5; possible D gene TRBD1, 5 bases. This CDR3 comprises 13 residues. Germline V lookup: CDR1 SNHLY, CDR2 FYNNEI. The V end lost 6 bases, the J end lost 9 bases, and 15 bases lay between the germline ends. The DNA of the CDR3 is TGTGCCAGCAGGTTACTTGGGGGTGGGCCCCAGCATTTT. The encoded protein is CASRLLGGGPQHF.

The V and J genes are TRBV6-5 and TRBJ2-5; 11 bases agree with TRBD2. This CDR3 spans 15 amino acids. V shed 7 bases and J 5 bases; nucleotides not matched to a gene: 9. Germline V CDR1 and CDR2: MNHEY, SVGAGI. CDR3 region: CASTPSGGRWETQYF. CDR3 coding DNA: TGTGCCAGCACTCCTAGCGGGGGGCGCTGGGAGACCCAGTACTTC.

The J gene is TRBJ1-1, the V gene TRBV9; TRBD1 matches at 7 bases. Germline V gene data show CDR1 as SGDLS and CDR2 as YYNGEE. V was clipped by 3 bases and J by 4 bases; unmatched bases: 6. The CDR3 contains 14 residues. CDR3 bases: TGTGCCAGCAGCGCCCAGGGGGGGATCACTGAAGCTTTCTTT. Encoded protein: CASSAQGGITEAFF.

This chain links TRBV12-3 or TRBV12-4 with TRBJ1-1; D is perhaps TRBD1 (6 bases). V shed 3 bases and J shed 4 bases, with 9 bases lying between them. The CDR3 runs 13 residues. CDR3 residues: CASSFVTGTEAFF. In DNA form, the CDR3 reads TGTGCCAGCAGTTTTGTGACAGGCACTGAAGCTTTCTTT.

CDR3 in amino acids: CASQVSGYGYTF. In DNA form, the CDR3 reads TGTGCCAGCCAGGTATCGGGCTATGGCTACACCTTC. The chain links TRBV18 to TRBJ1-2, with D unresolved. The CDR3 length is 12 residues. Germline CDR1 and CDR2: KGHSH and LQKENI. The V and J ends lost 8 bases and 4 bases respectively, with 11 bases between them.

The genes are TRBV2 and TRBJ1-2; D not resolved. Looked up from germline, CDR1 is SNHLY and CDR2 is FYNNEI. The CDR3 is 11 residues long. V lost 8 bases and J lost 8, with 12 bases in between. The CDR3 region has the DNA TGTGCCAGCCGGGAGGGTGGAGGCTACACCTTC. The encoded protein is CASREGGGYTF. The full variable domain, completed using reference TRBV2 and TRBJ1-2, is EPEVTQTPSHQVTQMGQEVILRCVPISNHLYFYWYRQILGQKVEFLVSFYNNEISEKSEIFDDQFSVERPDGSNFTLKIRSTKLEDSAMYFCASREGGGYTFGSGTRLTVV.

V and J are TRBV6-5 and TRBJ1-4; possible D gene TRBD1, 6 bases. Germline CDR1 is MNHEY and CDR2 is SVGAGI. V was clipped by 0 bases and J by 8 bases, with 13 bases between them. The CDR3 sequence is 15 residues long. The CDR3 DNA follows: TGTGCCAGCAGTTACTCACCGGGGGGCTACGAAAAACTGTTTTTT. This encodes CASSYSPGGYEKLFF.

This chain uses TRBV11-2 with TRBJ1-4; D gene ambiguous. V was cut by 1 base and J by 6 bases, with 12 bases left in between. This CDR3 is built from 15 residues. Germline V CDR1 and CDR2: SGHAT, FQNNGV. Here the CDR3 reads CASSLVPGLDEKLFF. CDR3 sequence (DNA): TGTGCCAGCAGCTTAGTGCCGGGCTTGGATGAAAAACTGTTTTTT.

This clone was seen a few times. The rearrangement links TRBV6-5 to TRBJ1-1; D ambiguous. V dropped 6 bases and J dropped 4 bases, with 9 bases sitting between them. The germline V gene has CDR1 MNHEY and CDR2 SVGAGI. The CDR3 is 12 amino acids. The DNA of the CDR3 is TGTGCCAGCAGGGCTGGTCCCACTGAAGCTTTCTTT. Translated, it gives CASRAGPTEAFF.

The chain joins TRBV5-1 to TRBJ1-1, with D maybe TRBD1 (5 bases). Germline-derived CDR1 and CDR2 are SGHRS and YFSETQ. This CDR3 is built from 14 residues. The germline V and J ends were trimmed by 5 bases and 4 bases, with 15 bases remaining between them. The CDR3 protein is CASRINWGSTEAFF. CDR3 sequence (DNA): TGCGCCAGCAGGATCAATTGGGGGAGCACTGAAGCTTTCTTT.

This clone came up a few times. This CDR3 is CSVDAPGAMNTEAFF. DNA of the CDR3: TGCAGCGTTGATGCGCCAGGGGCCATGAACACTGAAGCTTTCTTT. The chain couples TRBV29-1 to TRBJ1-1; weak D call: TRBD1 (6 bases). The CDR3 is made up of 15 amino acids. Germline V lookup: CDR1 SQVTM, CDR2 ANQGSEA. V was trimmed by 3 bases and J by 0 bases, leaving 14 bases between them.

The genes are TRBV5-6 and TRBJ2-4; TRBD1 matches 7 bases. The CDR3 is 18 amino acids. Germline V gene data show CDR1 as SGHDT and CDR2 as YYEEEE. V trimming: 3 bases; J trimming: 0 bases; junction bases outside the gene matches: 12. The CDR3 DNA follows: TGTGCCAGCAGCTCGACAGGGTGGAAGTTTCTAGCCAAAAACATTCAGTACTTC. This encodes CASSSTGWKFLAKNIQYF.

CDR3 nucleotide sequence: TGTGCCACCAGCAGAGATACCCTGACTACAGGGAATAACACTGAAGCTTTCTTT. Protein product: CATSRDTLTTGNNTEAFF. This chain uses TRBV15 with TRBJ1-1; weak D call: TRBD1 (6 bases). Germline-derived CDR1 and CDR2 are LNHNV and YYDKDF (reference sequence). V gave up 0 bases and J gave up 2 bases, with 19 bases separating them. The CDR3 covers 18 residues.

This clone occurred a few times. The V and J genes are TRBV18 and TRBJ1-3; possible D gene TRBD1, 6 bases. V lost 6 bases, J lost 0 bases, and 12 bases lay in between. CDR3 length equals 15 residues. From germline, CDR1 is KGHSH and CDR2 LQKENI. The chain's CDR3 is CASSQTGRSGNTIYF. The CDR3 region has the DNA TGTGCCAGCTCTCAGACAGGCCGCTCTGGAAACACCATATATTTT. Looking up the rest from reference TRBV18 and TRBJ1-3 gives the full variable domain: NAGVMQNPRHLVRRRGQEARLRCSPMKGHSHVYWYRQLPEEGLKFMVYLQKENIIDESGMPKERFSAEFPKEGPSILRIQQVVRGDSAAYFCASSQTGRSGNTIYFGEGSWLTVV.

This clone was seen a single time. The V gene is TRBV27, the J gene TRBJ1-2; D possibly corresponds to TRBD1 (5 bases). Germline-derived CDR1 and CDR2 are MNHEY and SMNVEV (reference sequence). V was cut by 2 bases and J by 6 bases, with 13 bases left in between. The CDR3 consists of 14 residues. CDR3 nucleotide sequence: TGTGCCAGCAGTTTAATAGGGGCAGTGGATGGCTACACCTTC. Translated, it gives CASSLIGAVDGYTF.

This chain connects TRBV10-3 to TRBJ1-5; 7 nucleotides agree with TRBD1. The CDR3 spans 14 residues. After removal of 9 bases from V and 6 bases from J, the junction contained 11 bases not matched to a gene. The germline gives CDR1 ENHRY, CDR2 SYGVKD. The CDR3: CAITGDPLGQPQHF. CDR3 nucleotides: TGTGCCATAACAGGGGACCCCCTCGGTCAGCCCCAGCATTTT.

The CDR3 spells CASSLGQGVSYEQYF. The CDR3 nucleotides read TGTGCCAGCAGCTTAGGACAGGGGGTTTCGTACGAGCAGTACTTC. The rearrangement uses TRBV7-9 and TRBJ2-7, with 9 bases matching TRBD1. Unmatched junction bases numbered 5, after V lost 1 base and J lost 4 bases. This CDR3 region has 15 residues. In germline, CDR1 is SEHNR, CDR2 FQNEAQ (reference sequence).